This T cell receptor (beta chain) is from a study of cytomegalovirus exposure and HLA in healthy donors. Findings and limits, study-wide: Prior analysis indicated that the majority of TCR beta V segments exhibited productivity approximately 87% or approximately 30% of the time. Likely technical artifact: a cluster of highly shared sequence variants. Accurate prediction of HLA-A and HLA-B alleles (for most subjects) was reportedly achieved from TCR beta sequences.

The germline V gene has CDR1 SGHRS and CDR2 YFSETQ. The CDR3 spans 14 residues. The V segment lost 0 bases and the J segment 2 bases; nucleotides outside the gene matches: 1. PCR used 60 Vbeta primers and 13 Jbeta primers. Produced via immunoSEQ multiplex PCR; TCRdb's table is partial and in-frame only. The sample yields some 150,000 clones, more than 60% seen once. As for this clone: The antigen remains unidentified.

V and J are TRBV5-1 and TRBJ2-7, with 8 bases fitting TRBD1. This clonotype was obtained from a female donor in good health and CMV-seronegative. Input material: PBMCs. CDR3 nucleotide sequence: TGCGCCAGCAGCTTGGACAGGGGGACCTACGAGCAGTACTTC. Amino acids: CASSLDRGTYEQYF.